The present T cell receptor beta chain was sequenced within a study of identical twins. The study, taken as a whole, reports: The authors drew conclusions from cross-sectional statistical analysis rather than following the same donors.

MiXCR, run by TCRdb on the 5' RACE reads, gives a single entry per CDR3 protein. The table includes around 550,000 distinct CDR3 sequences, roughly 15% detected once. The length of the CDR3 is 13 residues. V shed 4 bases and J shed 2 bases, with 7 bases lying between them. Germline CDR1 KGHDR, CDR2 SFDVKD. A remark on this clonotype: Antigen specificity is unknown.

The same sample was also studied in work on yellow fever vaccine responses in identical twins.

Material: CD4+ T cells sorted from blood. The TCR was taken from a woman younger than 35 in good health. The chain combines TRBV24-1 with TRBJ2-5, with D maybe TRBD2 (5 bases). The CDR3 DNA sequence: TGTGCCACCAGTGAACGGGGACAAGAGACCCAGTACTTC. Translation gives CATSERGQETQYF.